These 19 T cell receptor beta chains share one sample of origin, sequenced in a study of T-cell memory formation after mild COVID-19. MiXCR, run by TCRdb on the 5' RACE reads, gives a single entry per CDR3 protein. The table shows 85,000 to 130,000 distinct CDR3 sequences, with over 15% occurring only once. Specimen: PBMCs or a T cell subset sorted from them (not recorded which). The receptors were sampled from an adult woman who had mild COVID-19 (a few samples of this study predate the infection). Cell type and time point are not known.

The J gene is TRBJ1-5, the V gene TRBV27, with D hard to call. V dropped 8 bases and J dropped 5 bases, with 10 bases sitting between them. The CDR3 is made up of 12 amino acids. Per germline, CDR1 MNHEY and CDR2 SMNVEV (reference sequence). CDR3 nucleotides: TGTGCCAGCTGGTCATGGGATCAGCCCCAGCATTTT. It is translated as CASWSWDQPQHF.

This clonotype appeared a few times. The chain uses TRBV9 and TRBJ2-1; D assignment may be TRBD1 or TRBD2 (5 bases each). This CDR3 region has 14 residues. V was pared by 2 bases and J by 5 bases, with 11 bases between. From germline, CDR1 is SGDLS and CDR2 YYNGEE. The CDR3 region has the DNA TGTGCCAGCAGCGTCTCCGGGACCCACAATGAGCAGTTCTTC. Translating gives CASSVSGTHNEQFF.

The chain is built from TRBV12-3 or TRBV12-4 and TRBJ2-1; TRBD2 matches at 8 bases. V gave up 6 bases and J gave up 4 bases; unmatched junction bases: 8. CDR3 length: 15 residues. The CDR3 reads CASSLRLARYNEQFF. The DNA of the CDR3 is TGTGCCAGCAGCCTTCGACTAGCGAGATACAATGAGCAGTTCTTC.

The V call is TRBV4-3, the J call TRBJ2-1; D possibly uses TRBD1 or TRBD2 (5 bases each). The V and J ends lost 3 bases and 0 bases respectively, with 12 bases between them. Germline V CDR1 and CDR2: LGHNA, YSLEER. CDR3 length: 16 amino acids. The CDR3 region has the DNA TGCGCCAGCAGCCAGTATGGGGACCGCTCCTACAATGAGCAGTTCTTC. Amino acid sequence: CASSQYGDRSYNEQFF.

This clonotype was found a few times. The chain recombines TRBV7-9 with TRBJ2-7, with no clear D. With 3 bases removed from V and 5 bases from J, the gap between germline ends came to 11 bases. Germline V CDR1 and CDR2: SEHNR, FQNEAQ (reference sequence). There are 13 residues in the CDR3. CDR3 sequence: CASSLALWDEQYF. In nucleotides, the CDR3 is TGTGCCAGCAGCTTGGCCCTTTGGGACGAGCAGTACTTC.

This chain connects TRBV2 to TRBJ2-2; possibly TRBD1 or TRBD2 for D (5 bases each). This CDR3 is built from 14 residues. From germline, CDR1 is SNHLY and CDR2 FYNNEI. V was pared by 9 bases and J by 2 bases, with 13 bases between. The CDR3 loop is CASLRDLNTGELFF. In DNA form, the CDR3 reads TGTGCCAGTCTCCGGGACCTAAACACCGGGGAGCTGTTTTTT.

This clonotype was seen a handful of times. V gene TRBV7-9 combines with J gene TRBJ2-2; D is undetermined. Germline values: CDR1 SEHNR, CDR2 FQNEAQ (reference sequence). The V end lost 8 bases, the J end lost 5 bases, and 9 bases lay between the germline ends. This CDR3 is 12 amino acids long. CDR3 DNA: TGTGCCAGCTTCCTGGGGACCGGGGAGCTGTTTTTT. Translating gives CASFLGTGELFF.

The table lists this clonotype with a few counts. One junction end disagrees with the germline gene, perhaps due to a read error. CDR3 protein: CASSLGLATEAFF. The CDR3 DNA sequence: TGTGCTAGCAGTTTAGGCTTGGCGACTGAAGCTTTCTTT. V and J are TRBV12-3 or TRBV12-4 and TRBJ1-1; D remains unclear. CDR3 size: 13 residues.

This clonotype has just a few counts. The rearrangement uses TRBV7-9 and TRBJ1-5; D uncertain. This CDR3 contains 13 residues. The germline V gene has CDR1 SEHNR and CDR2 FQNEAQ (reference sequence). V was clipped by 2 bases and J by 1 base, with 3 bases between them. CDR3 nucleotide sequence: TGTGCCAGCAGCTTACGCAGCAATCAGCCCCAGCATTTT. Encoded protein: CASSLRSNQPQHF. Full variable domain (missing parts from reference TRBV7-9 and TRBJ1-5): DTGVSQNPRHKITKRGQNVTFRCDPISEHNRLYWYRQTLGQGPEFLTYFQNEAQLEKSRLLSDRFSAERPKGSFSTLEIQRTEQGDSAMYLCASSLRSNQPQHFGDGTRLSIL.

This clonotype came up a few times. The CDR3 protein is CASSWRDRGYNEQFF. CDR3 DNA: TGTGCCAGCAGCTGGCGGGACAGGGGTTACAATGAGCAGTTCTTC. This chain links TRBV13 with TRBJ2-1, with 10 bases aligning to TRBD1. Germline-derived CDR1 and CDR2 are PRHDT and FYEKMQ (reference sequence). This CDR3 region has 15 residues. With V trimmed by 4 bases and J by 4 bases, 4 bases remained unmatched.

The V and J genes are TRBV2 and TRBJ2-7, with TRBD2 identical over 11 bases. Germline V gene lookup returns CDR1 SNHLY and CDR2 FYNNEI. The CDR3 length is 15 residues. Trimming removed 5 bases from V and 4 bases from J; junction bases left unmatched: 7. CDR3 coding DNA: TGTGCCAGCAGTTCCCTAGCGGGAGGTTGGTACGAGCAGTACTTC. It yields the protein CASSSLAGGWYEQYF.

This clonotype was counted ten times or more. The chain carries TRBV12-3 or TRBV12-4 and TRBJ1-5; TRBD1 might be the D (5 bases). The CDR3 has 12 residues. Trimming shortened V by 4 bases and J by 4 bases, and 5 bases separated the two germline ends. The DNA for the CDR3 is TGTGCCAGCAGTTGGGGGAATCAGCCCCAGCATTTT. Amino acids: CASSWGNQPQHF.

This clonotype was counted a few times. This rearrangement joins TRBV6-6 to TRBJ2-1; no clear D gene. Germline CDR1 reads MNHNY; CDR2 reads SVGAGI (reference sequence). Trimming cost V 2 bases and J 4 bases, with 15 bases left between them. CDR3 length: 16 residues. The CDR3 DNA sequence: TGTGCCAGCAGTTACCAAGATAGTTCGACATACAATGAGCAGTTCTTC. Encoded protein: CASSYQDSSTYNEQFF.

This clonotype occurred a few times. V usage is TRBV6-6 and J usage is TRBJ2-3, with 8 bases lining up with TRBD2. V lost 4 bases and J lost 2; bases outside the gene matches: 8. Germline-derived CDR1 and CDR2 are MNHNY and SVGAGI (reference sequence). CDR3 size: 16 residues. The CDR3 DNA is TGTGCCAGCAGTTGGCAGGGCGGGGGGATCACAGATACGCAGTATTTT. The encoded protein is CASSWQGGGITDTQYF.

The chain couples TRBV4-3 to TRBJ2-1; D might be TRBD2 (7 bases). The V gene's germline CDR1 is LGHNA and CDR2 YSLEER. CDR3 size: 16 residues. The V and J ends lost 0 bases and 8 bases respectively, with 17 bases between them. Here the CDR3 DNA reads TGCGCCAGCAGCCAAGAAGGGGGAGGGCCCGGCGATGAGCAGTTCTTC. Translating it yields CASSQEGGGPGDEQFF.

This clonotype was seen more than once but under ten times. This chain connects TRBV12-3 or TRBV12-4 to TRBJ2-3, with D perhaps matching TRBD1 (6 bases). Trimming removed 1 base at V and 11 bases at J, with 10 bases between. This CDR3 has 12 amino acids. Here the CDR3 reads CASSLGGQEQYF. The CDR3 coding sequence is TGTGCCAGCAGTTTAGGGGGGCAGGAGCAGTATTTT.

This clonotype was seen at least ten times. The chain carries TRBV7-9 and TRBJ2-3, with 10 bases aligning to TRBD2. Germline trimming cut 4 bases from V and 4 bases from J; bases unmatched to any gene: 8. CDR1 SEHNR and CDR2 FQNEAQ come from the germline V gene (reference sequence). The CDR3 has 16 amino acids. In DNA, the CDR3 is TGTGCCAGCAGCTCAGATCCGGGACTAGCGCCAGATACGCAGTATTTT. The encoded protein is CASSSDPGLAPDTQYF.

The V call is TRBV7-9, the J call TRBJ2-7, with D possibly being TRBD1 (5 bases). CDR3 length equals 12 residues. Germline assignment: CDR1 SEHNR and CDR2 FQNEAQ (reference sequence). Trimming removed 2 bases from V and 4 bases from J, with 6 bases in between. The CDR3 loop is CASSLSGYEQYF. The CDR3, as DNA: TGTGCCAGCAGCTTATCAGGGTACGAGCAGTACTTC.

This clonotype was counted many times. V is TRBV12-3 or TRBV12-4 and J is TRBJ2-2, with 11 bases matching TRBD2. Trimming at V came to 6 bases and at J to 14 bases, leaving 8 bases not matched to a gene. This CDR3 has 13 residues. CDR3 in DNA: TGTGCCAGCAGCCCTAGCGGGGGGTCTGATCTGTTTTTT. It is translated as CASSPSGGSDLFF.